The 23 T cell receptor beta chains in this list originate from one sample, sequenced in a study of T-cell memory formation after mild COVID-19 (dated by TCRdb to the early 2020s). Preparation of the library involved 5' RACE. Sequencing took place on an Illumina NovaSeq 6000. The public sequencing data were trimmed at Q25 with fastp and processed into clonotypes with MiXCR by TCRdb, which kept only in-frame beta chains. Rows with a matching CDR3 protein are joined into one entry that keeps the most common DNA and genes. In this sample the table shows 450,000 to 650,000 distinct CDR3 sequences, less than 25% of which occur a single time. The ten largest clones capture under 8.5% of the sample. The specimen sequenced was PBMCs or a T cell subset sorted from them (not recorded which). These receptors all stem from an adult woman who had mild COVID-19 (a few samples of this study predate the infection). The sample titles of this study are shuffled in the database, so cell type and time point are left out; the donor was told from shared clones.

This clonotype was detected only once. The genes are TRBV7-3 and TRBJ2-1, with D hard to call. V lost 5 bases and J lost 8, with 10 bases in between. Germline V gene data show CDR1 as SGHTA and CDR2 as FQGTGA. The CDR3 is 12 amino acids. The CDR3 spells CASSNQYDEQFF. In nucleotides, the CDR3 is TGTGCCAGCAGCAACCAGTACGATGAGCAGTTCTTC.

This rearrangement joins TRBV4-1 to TRBJ2-7, with D perhaps matching TRBD1 (5 bases). The V gene lost 0 bases and the J gene lost 0 bases, with 12 bases spanning the gap. Per the germline V gene, CDR1 is MGHRA and CDR2 is YSYEKL. The CDR3 runs to 16 residues. The CDR3 DNA follows: TGCGCCAGCAGCCAAGATGGGGCGGCGAGCTCCTACGAGCAGTACTTC. Translated, it gives CASSQDGAASSYEQYF.

This clonotype has more than one count but fewer than ten. V is TRBV5-1 and J is TRBJ2-2; D perhaps matches TRBD1 (7 bases). The CDR3 is made up of 15 amino acids. V was cut by 4 bases and J by 0 bases, with 10 bases left in between. CDR1 is SGHRS and CDR2 is YFSETQ in the germline V gene. The CDR3 sequence: CASSQGGSNTGELFF. Here the CDR3 DNA reads TGCGCCAGCAGCCAGGGGGGCTCGAACACCGGGGAGCTGTTTTTT.

This clonotype has only a few counts. The chain couples TRBV5-1 to TRBJ1-1; 9 bases line up with TRBD1. With 2 bases clipped from V and 0 bases from J, the junction kept 5 bases outside the gene matches. Germline V CDR1 and CDR2: SGHRS, YFSETQ. The CDR3 has 16 amino acids. In DNA form, the CDR3 reads TGCGCCAGCAGCTTACAGGGGGCTCTCATGAACACTGAAGCTTTCTTT. Translating gives CASSLQGALMNTEAFF.

The chain couples TRBV30 to TRBJ1-1; 9 positions match TRBD1. The J segment lost 3 bases and the V segment lost 3 bases, leaving 2 bases of the junction unmatched. The length of the CDR3 is 13 residues. From germline, CDR1 is GTSNPN and CDR2 SVGIG (reference sequence). CDR3 loop: CAWRGQGYTEAFF. DNA for the CDR3: TGTGCCTGGAGGGGACAGGGATACACTGAAGCTTTCTTT.

A few counts support this clonotype. Here the CDR3 reads CASSQKWRSGGAEKLFF. The CDR3 region has the DNA TGTGCCAGCAGCCAAAAATGGAGGTCAGGAGGTGCTGAAAAACTGTTTTTT. The chain uses TRBV14 and TRBJ1-4; D is unresolved. The CDR3 extends over 17 amino acids. Germline lookup yields CDR1 SGHDN and CDR2 FVKESK. The V end lost 2 bases, the J end lost 7 bases, and 20 bases lay between the germline ends.

This clonotype was found a few times. V gene TRBV14 combines with J gene TRBJ1-2, with D perhaps matching TRBD1 (5 bases). The CDR3 contains 15 residues. CDR1 and CDR2 from the germline V gene are SGHDN and FVKESK. The V and J ends lost 3 bases and 0 bases respectively, with 11 bases between them. The CDR3 loop is CASSHLGLTNYGYTF. CDR3 coding DNA: TGTGCCAGCAGCCACTTGGGACTTACTAACTATGGCTACACCTTC.

This clonotype has just a few counts. The chain is built from TRBV10-3 and TRBJ2-5; 7 bases match TRBD1. Germline CDR1 reads ENHRY; CDR2 reads SYGVKD. This CDR3 has 14 amino acids. Trimming cost V 3 bases and J 5 bases; bases outside gene matches: 6. This CDR3 is CAISEDRVRETQYF. Here the CDR3 DNA reads TGTGCCATCAGTGAAGACAGGGTACGGGAGACCCAGTACTTC.

The J gene is TRBJ2-7, the V gene TRBV6-2 or TRBV6-3, with TRBD2 matching over 8 bases. Trimming at V came to 5 bases and at J to 5 bases, leaving 29 bases not matched to a gene. The CDR3 extends over 21 amino acids. Per the germline V gene, CDR1 is MNHEY and CDR2 is SVGEGT. The CDR3 loop reads CASSPTTRLDRGGSTPHEQYF. The CDR3, as DNA: TGTGCCAGCAGTCCTACCACCCGCCTTGACCGGGGGGGATCAACCCCGCACGAGCAGTACTTC.

This chain joins TRBV5-5 and TRBJ2-7, with TRBD1 matching over 7 bases. Germline trimming cut 0 bases from V and 3 bases from J; bases unmatched to any gene: 3. This CDR3 is built from 14 residues. CDR1 and CDR2 (germline): SGHKS, YYEKEE (reference sequence). The CDR3 DNA reads as TGTGCCAGCAGCTTGGGCAGGGGGTACTACGAGCAGTACTTC. Translating it yields CASSLGRGYYEQYF. The full variable domain, completed using reference TRBV5-5 and TRBJ2-7, is DAGVTQSPTHLIKTRGQQVTLRCSPISGHKSVSWYQQVLGQGPQFIFQYYEKEERGRGNFPDRFSARQFPNYSSELNVNALLLGDSALYLCASSLGRGYYEQYFGPGTRLTVT.

There are a few counts of this clonotype. The CDR3 coding sequence is TGTGCCAGCAGACCCCGGACTAGCGGGAGTGTGGATGAGCAGTTCTTC. The encoded protein is CASRPRTSGSVDEQFF. V is TRBV7-9 and J is TRBJ2-1; 13 nucleotides align to TRBD2. Germline CDR1 reads SEHNR; CDR2 reads FQNEAQ (reference sequence). The V segment lost 6 bases and the J segment 8 bases; nucleotides outside the gene matches: 10. This CDR3 comprises 16 residues.

V and J are TRBV2 and TRBJ2-5; tentative D call: TRBD1 (5 bases). V was trimmed by 10 bases and J by 4 bases, leaving 19 bases between them. This CDR3 is 14 amino acids long. The germline gives CDR1 SNHLY, CDR2 FYNNEI. CDR3 protein: CATSQRGRGETQYF. CDR3 nucleotide sequence: TGTGCCACGTCTCAAAGGGGAAGGGGAGAGACCCAGTACTTC.

The CDR3 spells CATTTGTGATDTQYF. CDR3 coding DNA: TGTGCCACCACAACCGGGACAGGGGCCACAGATACGCAGTATTTT. This sequence joins TRBV12-3 or TRBV12-4 and TRBJ2-3; 10 bases agree with TRBD1. This CDR3 has 15 amino acids. V lost 10 bases to trimming and J lost 2 bases; unmatched junction nucleotides: 9.

The chain has TRBV4-1 and TRBJ2-7; D is uncertain. Per germline, CDR1 MGHRA and CDR2 YSYEKL. The ends were cut back, 3 bases at V and 6 bases at J, with 15 bases in the middle. CDR3 size: 14 residues. CDR3 amino acids: CASSQEPGSLEQYF. DNA for the CDR3: TGCGCCAGCAGCCAGGAGCCCGGTAGTCTCGAGCAGTACTTC.

This chain uses TRBV19 with TRBJ1-1; TRBD1 agrees at 7 bases. Germline CDR1 and CDR2: LNHDA and SQIVND (reference sequence). This CDR3 is built from 15 residues. The V and J ends lost 1 base and 1 base, in that order; junction bases with no gene match: 3. CDR3 bases: TGTGCCAGTAGTATAGGGACAGGAGCGAACACTGAAGCTTTCTTT. It translates to CASSIGTGANTEAFF.

This clonotype was seen only a few times. The chain carries TRBV2 and TRBJ2-5, with D perhaps matching TRBD2 (5 bases). There are 15 residues in the CDR3. V lost 7 bases and J lost 7, with 22 bases in between. Looked up from germline, CDR1 is SNHLY and CDR2 is FYNNEI. The CDR3 here is CASTETYGGSGTQYF. DNA of the CDR3: TGTGCCAGCACCGAAACGTATGGCGGGTCGGGGACCCAGTACTTC. Based on the CDR3 plus reference TRBV2 and TRBJ2-5, the full variable domain is EPEVTQTPSHQVTQMGQEVILRCVPISNHLYFYWYRQILGQKVEFLVSFYNNEISEKSEIFDDQFSVERPDGSNFTLKIRSTKLEDSAMYFCASTETYGGSGTQYFGPGTRLLVL.

This clonotype has just a few counts. The chain has TRBV7-9 and TRBJ2-7; the D gene is possibly TRBD2 (6 bases). In germline, CDR1 is SEHNR, CDR2 FQNEAQ (reference sequence). Trimming left V 3 bases short and J 1 base short, with 13 bases between. The CDR3 is made up of 15 amino acids. CDR3 loop: CASSFEGGSSYEQYF. CDR3 coding DNA: TGTGCCAGCAGCTTCGAGGGAGGAAGTTCCTACGAGCAGTACTTC.

About this clonotype itself: One end of the junction does not line up with germline, which may come from a read error. The chain combines TRBV7-8 with TRBJ2-6; 12 bases are shared with TRBD2. The germline gives CDR1 SGHVS, CDR2 FQNEAQ. The CDR3 loop spans 16 amino acids. CDR3 protein: CASSLAGGPGANVLTF. The CDR3 bases are TGTGCCAGCAGCCTAGCGGGGGGGCCTGGGGCCAACGTCCTGACTTTC.

This chain joins TRBV5-5 and TRBJ2-7; D gene uncertain. The V end was cut by 4 bases, the J end by 6 bases, with 11 bases between. Germline V lookup: CDR1 SGHKS, CDR2 YYEKEE (reference sequence). The CDR3 sequence is 12 residues long. In nucleotides, the CDR3 is TGTGCCAGCAGCCATAGGTTGGGCGAGCAGTACTTC. This encodes CASSHRLGEQYF.

This clonotype appeared a few times. The chain carries TRBV7-9 and TRBJ1-2; 7 nucleotides align to TRBD1. V shed 3 bases and J 8 bases; nucleotides not matched to a gene: 6. The CDR3 runs to 13 residues. CDR1 and CDR2 from the germline V gene are SEHNR and FQNEAQ (reference sequence). The CDR3 loop is CASSFDRARGYTF. The CDR3 region has the DNA TGTGCCAGCAGCTTTGACAGGGCTCGGGGCTACACCTTC.

The rearrangement joins TRBV27 to TRBJ2-1; 13 positions agree with TRBD2. After removal of 8 bases from V and 8 bases from J, the junction contained 9 bases not matched to a gene. CDR3 length equals 15 residues. Germline assignment: CDR1 MNHEY and CDR2 SMNVEV (reference sequence). The CDR3 DNA is TGTGCCAGCCGGGGTGGGACTAGCGGGGCACATGAGCAGTTCTTC. Translating gives CASRGGTSGAHEQFF.

The chain recombines TRBV3-1 with TRBJ2-5, with D perhaps matching TRBD1 (5 bases). Between the trimmed V and J ends, which lost 1 base and 3 bases, there was a span of 9 bases. This CDR3 is built from 14 residues. Germline CDR1 LGHDT, CDR2 YNNKEL (reference sequence). The CDR3 loop reads CASSQVAGKETQYF. The CDR3 bases are TGTGCCAGCAGCCAAGTCGCAGGGAAAGAGACCCAGTACTTC.

The genes are TRBV6-5 and TRBJ2-7; 7 nucleotides align to TRBD1. With V trimmed by 4 bases and J by 11 bases, 8 bases remained unmatched. This CDR3 contains 12 residues. The V gene's germline CDR1 is MNHEY and CDR2 SVGAGI. CDR3 sequence reads: CASSFHRGREYF. CDR3 bases: TGTGCCAGCAGTTTCCACAGGGGAAGGGAGTACTTC.